This TCR beta chain was sequenced for a study of blood T cell repertoires in COVID-19. Study-wide background: Collection of acute and convalescent COVID-19 samples took place in the United States, Italy and Spain. Sample material is recorded as cDNA or gDNA derived from T cells, B-cell-depleted T cells, or PBMCs.

Study processing details: Nucleated cell number was recorded as an estimate derived from reference gene primer amplification. Libraries were prepared by immunoSEQ multiplex PCR; TCRdb keeps only in-frame clonotypes and omits some of them. V, J and clone size were drawn from that table, and D and trimming were deduced from the DNA. The sample shows around 100,000 clones, more than 80% of them seen only once. The sequence came from a woman of 80 years or more with acute or convalescent COVID-19. Sequencing used peripheral blood.

The DNA for the CDR3 is TGTGCCAGCAGCCTTTCGGACAGGGGGCCCTACGAGCAGTACTTC. This sequence encodes CASSLSDRGPYEQYF. This chain links TRBV13 with TRBJ2-7, with 11 positions matching TRBD1. CDR1 PRHDT and CDR2 FYEKMQ come from the germline V gene (reference sequence). CDR3 length: 15 amino acids. The V gene end was trimmed by 5 bases and the J gene end by 2 bases; junction bases not matched to a gene: 5.